These T cell receptor beta chains were read from a single sample in a study of blood T cell repertoires in COVID-19. Assay: immunoSEQ multiplex PCR; the TCRdb copy retains only in-frame clones and omits some. This sample has a few hundred thousand clones, with approximately 82% found just once. The sequencing sample was made of peripheral blood. These receptor sequences come from a man over 45 with active or convalescent COVID-19. Both conserved end residues are part of each CDR3. D genes are given only for firm matches. A row's size may be missing; if present it is once, few, many or a size class.

14,TRBJ2-1,TRBV6-5,NA,NA,CATSWGLSYNEQFF,TGTGCCACTTCTTGGGGGCTCTCCTACAATGAGCAGTTCTTC
14,TRBJ1-2,TRBV27,NA,NA,CASRGVSGQRGYTF,TGTGCCAGCAGAGGAGTCTCAGGGCAGAGGGGCTACACCTTC
15,TRBJ2-1,TRBV6-5,NA,NA,CASSNRGAGYNEQFF,TGTGCCAGCAGTAACCGGGGGGCCGGGTACAATGAGCAGTTCTTC
14,TRBJ2-3,TRBV5-5,NA,NA,CASSLTPGADTQYF,TGTGCCAGCAGCTTGACACCGGGAGCAGATACGCAGTATTTT
15,TRBJ2-2,TRBV5-1,NA,TRBD2,CASSLTGGVTGELFF,TGCGCCAGCAGCTTGACGGGAGGTGTCACCGGGGAGCTGTTTTTT
14,TRBJ2-5,TRBV11-3,NA,NA,CASSHGRGRRTQYF,TGTGCCAGCAGCCATGGCAGGGGTAGAAGGACCCAGTACTTC
16,TRBJ1-4,TRBV7-2,NA,NA,CASSLKWTATNEKLFF,TGTGCCAGCAGCTTAAAGTGGACAGCAACTAATGAAAAACTGTTTTTT
14,TRBJ2-7,TRBV6-5,NA,TRBD1,CASSLGTGTYEQYF,TGTGCCAGCAGTTTAGGGACAGGGACCTACGAGCAGTACTTC
14,TRBJ2-7,TRBV5-5,NA,NA,CASRLSSASYEQYF,TGTGCCAGCAGATTATCTAGCGCTTCCTACGAGCAGTACTTC
11,TRBJ2-7,TRBV5-6,NA,NA,CASSQHYEQYF,TGTGCCAGCAGCCAACACTACGAGCAGTACTTC
13,TRBJ2-2,TRBV19,NA,TRBD1,CASTRTGTGELFF,TGTGCCAGTACCCGGACAGGGACCGGGGAGCTGTTTTTT
16,TRBJ2-3,TRBV2,NA,TRBD2,CASSEASGGGRDTQYF,TGTGCCAGCAGTGAAGCGAGCGGGGGGGGTAGAGATACGCAGTATTTT
13,TRBJ2-5,TRBV21-1,NA,NA,CASSTRDQETQYF,TGTGCCAGCAGCACCCGGGACCAAGAGACCCAGTACTTC
14,TRBJ1-2,TRBV4-1,NA,NA,CASSSTGLVYGYTF,TGCGCCAGCAGCTCAACAGGGCTAGTGTATGGCTACACCTTC
14,TRBJ1-2,TRBV4-1,NA,NA,CASSQVLQGMGYTF,TGCGCCAGCAGCCAAGTTTTACAGGGTATGGGCTACACCTTC
16,TRBJ2-6,TRBV6-1,few,TRBD1,CASSARQGSGANVLTF,TGTGCCAGCAGTGCCCGACAGGGATCCGGGGCCAACGTCCTGACTTTC
13,TRBJ2-1,TRBV5-1,NA,NA,CASWRDGYNEQFF,TGCGCCAGCTGGAGGGACGGCTACAATGAGCAGTTCTTC
14,TRBJ2-5,TRBV11-2,NA,TRBD1,CASSPWTGRETQYF,TGTGCCAGCAGCCCCTGGACAGGGAGAGAGACCCAGTACTTC
15,TRBJ1-4,TRBV7-9,few,NA,CASSLGLGEGEKLFF,TGTGCCAGCAGCTTAGGGCTTGGCGAGGGCGAAAAACTGTTTTTT
13,TRBJ1-5,TRBV2,NA,NA,CASSIEGRQPQHF,TGTGCCAGCAGTATTGAGGGTCGGCAGCCCCAGCATTTT
15,TRBJ1-6,TRBV7-2,NA,NA,CASSSATTGYSPLHF,TGTGCCAGCAGCTCCGCCACCACAGGGTACTCACCCCTCCACTTT
13,TRBJ1-1,TRBV5-6,NA,NA,CASSLTEYTEAFF,TGTGCCAGCAGCCTTACAGAGTACACTGAAGCTTTCTTT
14,TRBJ2-7,TRBV18,NA,TRBD1,CASSSGTGGREQYF,TGTGCCAGCTCGTCCGGGACAGGGGGCAGAGAGCAGTACTTC
18,TRBJ2-3,TRBV5-1,NA,TRBD2,CASSQGLAGGTLTDTQYF,TGCGCCAGCAGCCAGGGACTAGCGGGGGGAACGCTCACAGATACGCAGTATTTT
17,TRBJ2-1,TRBV28,NA,TRBD2,CASSSMDGGASYNEQFF,TGTGCCAGCAGTTCTATGGACGGGGGGGCGTCCTACAATGAGCAGTTCTTC
17,TRBJ1-4,TRBV28,NA,NA,CASGTEGGLSTNEKLFF,TGTGCCAGCGGAACCGAGGGAGGTCTATCAACTAATGAAAAACTGTTTTTT
15,TRBJ1-2,TRBV4-1,NA,TRBD1,CASSQDNTGVNGYTF,TGCGCCAGCAGCCAAGATAATACAGGGGTTAATGGCTACACCTTC
16,TRBJ2-3,TRBV7-2,NA,TRBD2,CASRPLAGASTDTQYF,TGTGCCAGCAGACCACTAGCGGGCGCTAGCACAGATACGCAGTATTTT
15,TRBJ2-6,TRBV7-9,NA,NA,CASSPLGSGANVLTF,TGTGCCAGCAGCCCCCTAGGCTCTGGGGCCAACGTCCTGACTTTC
15,TRBJ1-6,TRBV5-6,NA,TRBD1,CASSWMGQGYSPLHF,TGTGCCAGCAGCTGGATGGGACAGGGGTATTCACCCCTCCACTTT
14,TRBJ1-1,TRBV28,NA,NA,CASGPAGMNTEAFF,TGTGCCAGTGGGCCGGCAGGAATGAACACTGAAGCTTTCTTT
15,TRBJ1-4,TRBV25-1,NA,NA,CASSEGGRSDEKLFF,TGTGCCAGCAGTGAAGGTGGCAGGTCAGATGAAAAACTGTTTTTT
14,TRBJ2-3,TRBV7-3,NA,NA,CASSASVYTDTQYF,TGTGCCAGCAGCGCCTCAGTTTACACAGATACGCAGTATTTT
14,TRBJ1-6,TRBV28,NA,NA,CASSLRTYNSPLHF,TGTGCCAGCAGCCTCAGGACTTATAATTCACCCCTCCACTTT
14,TRBJ1-2,TRBV7-8,NA,NA,CASSLEPGIYGYTF,TGTGCCAGCAGCTTAGAGCCAGGGATCTATGGCTACACCTTC
18,TRBJ2-7,TRBV2,once,TRBD2,CASSPDTIFSGESYEQYF,TGTGCCAGCAGTCCCGACACCATTTTTAGCGGGGAGTCCTACGAGCAGTACTTC
15,TRBJ2-5,TRBV7-2,NA,TRBD2,CASSAGRPSGETQYF,TGTGCCAGCAGCGCCGGGAGGCCCTCCGGGGAGACCCAGTACTTC
13,TRBJ2-3,TRBV11-2,NA,NA,CASSFVGWDTQYF,TGTGCCAGCAGCTTTGTCGGGTGGGATACGCAGTATTTT
14,TRBJ2-3,TRBV24-1,once,TRBD1,CATGGTGAINTQYF,TGTGCCACCGGCGGGACAGGGGCCATCAATACGCAGTATTTT
14,TRBJ1-4,TRBV5-1,once,TRBD1,CASSSQGAEEKLFF,TGCGCCAGCAGCTCTCAGGGGGCGGAGGAAAAACTGTTTTTT
14,TRBJ2-5,TRBV9,NA,NA,CASSVGGTQETQYF,TGTGCCAGCAGCGTAGGGGGGACTCAAGAGACCCAGTACTTC
15,TRBJ2-1,TRBV4-1,few,TRBD2,CASSQGSGVYNEQFF,TGCGCCAGCAGCCAAGGAAGCGGGGTCTACAATGAGCAGTTCTTC